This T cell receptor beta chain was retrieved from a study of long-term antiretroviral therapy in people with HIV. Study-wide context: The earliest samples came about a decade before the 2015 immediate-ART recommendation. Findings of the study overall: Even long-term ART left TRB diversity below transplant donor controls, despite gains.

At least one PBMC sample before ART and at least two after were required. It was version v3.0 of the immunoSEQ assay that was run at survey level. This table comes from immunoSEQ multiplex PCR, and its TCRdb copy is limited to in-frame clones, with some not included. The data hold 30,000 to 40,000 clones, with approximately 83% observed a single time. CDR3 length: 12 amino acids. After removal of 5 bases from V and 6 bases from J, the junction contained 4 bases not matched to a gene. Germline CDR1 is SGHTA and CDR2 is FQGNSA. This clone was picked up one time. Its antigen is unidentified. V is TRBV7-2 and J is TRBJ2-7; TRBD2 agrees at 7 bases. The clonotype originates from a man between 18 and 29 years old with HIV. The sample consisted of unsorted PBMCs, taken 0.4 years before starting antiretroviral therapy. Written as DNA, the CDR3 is TGTGCCAGCAGCCAGACTAGCCCCGAGCAGTACTTC. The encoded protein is CASSQTSPEQYF.